This is a list of T cell receptor beta chains from one sample in a study of blood T cell repertoires in COVID-19. Clones were sequenced by immunoSEQ multiplex PCR, and TCRdb holds only the in-frame ones, with some missing. The table shows hundreds of thousands of clones, with around 91% occurring only once. The source material was peripheral blood. The receptor source for this set is a woman aged 18-29 years who had recovered from COVID-19. CDR3s include the opening cysteine and the closing phenylalanine or tryptophan. The D gene is left open where the match is weak. Rows may omit the clone size; those that give it use once, few, many or a size class.

CDR3nt,CDR3aa,j_gene,abundance,d_gene,v_gene
TGCGCCAGCAGCTTTGTACAACCCGGAGAAACTGAAGCTTTCTTT,CASSFVQPGETEAFF,TRBJ1-1,-,-,TRBV5-1
TGTGCCACCAGCAGCATCAATCAGCCCCAGCATTTT,CATSSINQPQHF,TRBJ1-5,-,-,TRBV15
TGCGCCAGCAGCTTCGGTAGCGGGGCGCAAGAGACCCAGTACTTC,CASSFGSGAQETQYF,TRBJ2-5,-,TRBD2,TRBV5-1
TGTGCCAGCAGTCGGACAGGGGACTTCTATGGCTACACCTTC,CASSRTGDFYGYTF,TRBJ1-2,once,TRBD1,TRBV5-6
TGCGCCAGCAGCCAGGGAGGATCTTACCCTTATTGGGATACGCAGTATTTT,CASSQGGSYPYWDTQYF,TRBJ2-3,-,-,TRBV4-3
TGTGCCCAGCGGCACCCACAGGGGTGTGAGCAGTTCTTC,CAQRHPQGCEQFF,TRBJ2-1,-,-,TRBV12-2
TGCAGCGTTCGGCAGGGCCAAGAGACCCAGTACTTC,CSVRQGQETQYF,TRBJ2-5,-,-,TRBV29-1
TGTGCCAGCAGCTACCAGGCAGGGGACACTGAAGCTTTCTTT,CASSYQAGDTEAFF,TRBJ1-1,-,-,TRBV7-2
TGTGCCAGCAGCCGGGACAGTTCTGTAGGAAACACCATATATTTT,CASSRDSSVGNTIYF,TRBJ1-3,-,TRBD1,TRBV9
TGTGCCAGCAGTCTCCTTCTAGGAGGAGATACGCAGTATTTT,CASSLLLGGDTQYF,TRBJ2-3,-,-,TRBV6-2/TRBV6-3
TGCGCCAGCAGCCAAGATTATAGCGGGACCTCAGGCAACAATGAGCAGTTCTTC,CASSQDYSGTSGNNEQFF,TRBJ2-1,-,TRBD2,TRBV4-3
TGTGCCAGCAGCTTAACGCGGGGCTCCTACAATGAGCAGTTCTTC,CASSLTRGSYNEQFF,TRBJ2-1,-,-,TRBV11-3
TGTGCCAGCAGCTTAGGGGTGGACAGGAGGGTCAATGAGCAGTTCTTC,CASSLGVDRRVNEQFF,TRBJ2-1,-,-,TRBV7-6
TGTGCCAGCAGCCTAAAGGGGGGGTTTTATGGCTACACCTTC,CASSLKGGFYGYTF,TRBJ1-2,-,-,TRBV7-2
TGTGCCAGCAGCGTAGGAGGGTCAGATACGCAGTATTTT,CASSVGGSDTQYF,TRBJ2-3,-,-,TRBV9
TGTGCCAGCAGCCCCGGGAGGGGGTACTATGGCTACACCTTC,CASSPGRGYYGYTF,TRBJ1-2,-,-,TRBV5-4
TGTGCCAGCAGTGAGGATAGCGGGAGCGCCTACAATGAGCAGTTCTTC,CASSEDSGSAYNEQFF,TRBJ2-1,-,TRBD2,TRBV6-1
TGTGCCAGCAGCTTGATAGGGGGCGACGGCTACACCTTC,CASSLIGGDGYTF,TRBJ1-2,-,TRBD1,TRBV5-6
TGCGCCAGCAGCTTGGGTTATGGGACAGGAAAAGGAAACACCATATATTTT,CASSLGYGTGKGNTIYF,TRBJ1-3,-,TRBD1,TRBV5-1
TGTGCCAGCAGTTCCCAGGGGCTACGCGGCAGGGATACGCAGTATTTT,CASSSQGLRGRDTQYF,TRBJ2-3,-,-,TRBV28
TGTGCCACCAGTGATTTTCGGGGGTACACCTTC,CATSDFRGYTF,TRBJ1-2,-,-,TRBV24-1
TGTGCCAGCAGCGTAGCGGGAGCGGCCAAAAACATTCAGTACTTC,CASSVAGAAKNIQYF,TRBJ2-4,once,-,TRBV9
TGTGCCAGCAGCCCGGGACAGCAAGAGACCCAGTACTTC,CASSPGQQETQYF,TRBJ2-5,-,TRBD1,TRBV5-4
TGTGCCACCAGTGATTCAGGGGACGGCTCTAACTATGGCTACACCTTC,CATSDSGDGSNYGYTF,TRBJ1-2,-,-,TRBV24-1
TGTGCCAGTAGGGGGGCCGGGCTAATTATGAACACTGAAGCTTTCTTT,CASRGAGLIMNTEAFF,TRBJ1-1,-,-,TRBV19
TGTGCCAGCAGTTCTTTGGACAGCTCCCAAGAGACCCAGTACTTC,CASSSLDSSQETQYF,TRBJ2-5,-,-,TRBV27
TGTGCCAGCACCCCGGGACTAGCGGCCAATGAGCAGTTCTTC,CASTPGLAANEQFF,TRBJ2-1,-,TRBD2,TRBV6-2/TRBV6-3
TGTGCCAGCAGCCCAAGGACTAGCGGCTACAATGAGCAGTTCTTC,CASSPRTSGYNEQFF,TRBJ2-1,-,TRBD2,TRBV11-3
TGTGCCTGGAGTCATCCGGGACAGGGAGGGTCTAACTATGGCTACACCTTC,CAWSHPGQGGSNYGYTF,TRBJ1-2,-,TRBD1,TRBV30
TGTGCTAGTGGTTTGGTCAGGTCAGATACGCAGTATTTT,CASGLVRSDTQYF,TRBJ2-3,-,-,TRBV12-5
TGTGCCAGTAGTATAGGGACCGGGACAGGGGATGGCTACACCTTC,CASSIGTGTGDGYTF,TRBJ1-2,-,TRBD1,TRBV19
TGTGCCAGCTCACCGAACAGGGGCTCTGGAAACACCATATATTTT,CASSPNRGSGNTIYF,TRBJ1-3,-,TRBD1,TRBV18
TGTGCCAGCAGTGGTGGGCTTAGCAATCAGCCCCAGCATTTT,CASSGGLSNQPQHF,TRBJ1-5,-,-,TRBV27
TGTGCCTGGACCTTCAGCGGGAGCGGGGGATACAATGAGCAGTTCTTC,CAWTFSGSGGYNEQFF,TRBJ2-1,-,TRBD2,TRBV30
TGTGCCAGTAGTATGGGCCCGGTGGAAAAACTGTTTTTT,CASSMGPVEKLFF,TRBJ1-4,-,-,TRBV19
TGTGCCAGCAGCCCCTCGCGATGGGAGCAGTTCTTC,CASSPSRWEQFF,TRBJ2-1,-,-,TRBV9
TGTGCCAGCACCCCAGGGGGAACCGGGGAGCTGTTTTTT,CASTPGGTGELFF,TRBJ2-2,once,TRBD1,TRBV9
TGCGCCAGCAGCACCGGACTAGCGGGACCCACAGATACGCAGTATTTT,CASSTGLAGPTDTQYF,TRBJ2-3,-,TRBD2,TRBV5-1
TGTGCCAGCAGCATTCGGACAGGGAAGGGGTCAGATACGCAGTATTTT,CASSIRTGKGSDTQYF,TRBJ2-3,-,TRBD1,TRBV3-1/TRBV3-2
TGTGCCAGCAGCTTAGCGACAGGACTTTTGTCACCCCTCCACTTT,CASSLATGLLSPLHF,TRBJ1-6,-,-,TRBV7-9
TGTGCCATCAGTGCAACCGGGACAGGAGGTGGTGAAGCTTTCTTT,CAISATGTGGGEAFF,TRBJ1-1,-,TRBD1,TRBV10-3
TGCGCCAGCAGCGCGGGACTAGCGGAGGAGGATACGCAGTATTTT,CASSAGLAEEDTQYF,TRBJ2-3,-,TRBD2,TRBV5-1
TGCAGCGTTGATCACAGGGCCACTGAAGCTTTCTTT,CSVDHRATEAFF,TRBJ1-1,-,-,TRBV29-1
TGTGCCAGCCGGGGTAGGAACTATGGCTACACCTTC,CASRGRNYGYTF,TRBJ1-2,-,-,TRBV11-2
TGTGCCAGCAGTTTAGCTGGGCTTGCAGATACGCAGTATTTT,CASSLAGLADTQYF,TRBJ2-3,-,-,TRBV27